Many counts were recorded for the clone carrying this T cell receptor (beta chain). Antigen unknown. This record comes from a study of breast tumors, draining lymph nodes, adjacent tissues. Study-level findings and limits: Luminal-like breast cancer showed significantly greater tumor-nontumor repertoire similarity than basal-like breast cancer did. The data were judged consistent with most tumor T cells coming from lymph node and expanding in tumor. Compared with lymph nodes, tumors were less diverse; compared with nontumor tissue, more.

The CDR3 runs to 15 residues. Germline CDR1 is MGHDK and CDR2 is SYGVNS. The V and J ends lost 4 bases and 9 bases, in that order; junction bases with no gene match: 4. Using its own MiXCR run on the multiplex PCR reads, TCRdb lists one record per CDR3 protein. The table lists under 250,000 distinct CDR3 sequences, approximately 30% of them singletons. Breast cancer patients provided tissue from their axillary draining lymph nodes. The chain uses TRBV25-1 and TRBJ2-2; 14 bases fit TRBD2. The sequencing sample was made of axillary lymph node tissue. This TCR derives from a female donor with breast cancer. Some clones in this sample may be carry-over from other donors' samples. The chain's CDR3 is CASSGRTSGRWELFF. CDR3 coding DNA: TGTGCCAGCAGTGGGCGGACTAGCGGGAGGTGGGAGCTGTTTTTT.